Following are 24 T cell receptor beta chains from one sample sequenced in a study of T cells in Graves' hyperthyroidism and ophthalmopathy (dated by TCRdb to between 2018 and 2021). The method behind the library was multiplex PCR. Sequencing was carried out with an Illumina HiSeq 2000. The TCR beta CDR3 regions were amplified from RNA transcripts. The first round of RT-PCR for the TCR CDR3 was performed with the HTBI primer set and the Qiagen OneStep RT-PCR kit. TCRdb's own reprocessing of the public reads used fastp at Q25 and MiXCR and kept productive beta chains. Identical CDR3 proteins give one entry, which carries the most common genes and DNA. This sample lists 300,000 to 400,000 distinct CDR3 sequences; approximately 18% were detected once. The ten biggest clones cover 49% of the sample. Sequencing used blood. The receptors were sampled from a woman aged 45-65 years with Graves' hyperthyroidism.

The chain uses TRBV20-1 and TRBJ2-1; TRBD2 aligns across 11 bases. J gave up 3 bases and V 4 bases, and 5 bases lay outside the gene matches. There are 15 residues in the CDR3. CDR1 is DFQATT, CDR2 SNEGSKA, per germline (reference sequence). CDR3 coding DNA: TGCAGTGCTACCCAACTAGCGGGAGTCTACAATGAGCAGTTCTTC. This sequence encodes CSATQLAGVYNEQFF.

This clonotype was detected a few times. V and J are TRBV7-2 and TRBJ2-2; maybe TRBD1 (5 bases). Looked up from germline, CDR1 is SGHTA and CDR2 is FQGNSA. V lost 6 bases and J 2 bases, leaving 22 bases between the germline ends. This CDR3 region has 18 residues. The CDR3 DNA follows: TGTGCCAGCAGACAGCCCGACTGGAAGGGGAATAACACCGGGGAGCTGTTTTTT. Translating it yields CASRQPDWKGNNTGELFF. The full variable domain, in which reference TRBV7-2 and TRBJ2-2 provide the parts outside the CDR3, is GAGVSQSPSNKVTEKGKDVELRCDPISGHTALYWYRQSLGQGLEFLIYFQGNSAPDKSGLPSDRFSAERTGGSVSTLTIQRTQQEDSAVYLCASRQPDWKGNNTGELFFGEGSRLTVL.

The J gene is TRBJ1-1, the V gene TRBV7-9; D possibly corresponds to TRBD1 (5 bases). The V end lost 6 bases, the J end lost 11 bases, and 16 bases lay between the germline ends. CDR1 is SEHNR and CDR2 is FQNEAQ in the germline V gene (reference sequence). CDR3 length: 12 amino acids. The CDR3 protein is CASSLQVLKAFF. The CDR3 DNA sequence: TGTGCCAGCAGTCTACAGGTCTTGAAGGCTTTCTTT. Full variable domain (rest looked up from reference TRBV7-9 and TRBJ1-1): DTGVSQNPRHKITKRGQNVTFRCDPISEHNRLYWYRQTLGQGPEFLTYFQNEAQLEKSRLLSDRFSAERPKGSFSTLEIQRTEQGDSAMYLCASSLQVLKAFFGQGTRLTVV.

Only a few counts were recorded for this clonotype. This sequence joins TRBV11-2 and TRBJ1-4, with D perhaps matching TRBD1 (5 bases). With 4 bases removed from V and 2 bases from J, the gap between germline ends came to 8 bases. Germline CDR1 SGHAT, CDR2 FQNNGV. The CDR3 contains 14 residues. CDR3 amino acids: CASSSWGTNEKLFF. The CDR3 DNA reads TGTGCCAGCAGCTCGTGGGGCACTAATGAAAAACTGTTTTTT. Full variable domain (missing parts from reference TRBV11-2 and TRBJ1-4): EAGVAQSPRYKIIEKRQSVAFWCNPISGHATLYWYQQILGQGPKLLIQFQNNGVVDDSQLPKDRFSAERLKGVDSTLKIQPAKLEDSAVYLCASSSWGTNEKLFFGSGTQLSVL.

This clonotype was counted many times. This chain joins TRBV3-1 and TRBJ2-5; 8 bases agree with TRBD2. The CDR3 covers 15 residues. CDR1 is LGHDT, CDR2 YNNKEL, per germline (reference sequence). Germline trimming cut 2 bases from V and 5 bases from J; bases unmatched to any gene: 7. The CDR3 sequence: CASSQWSGSKETQYF. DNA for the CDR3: TGTGCCAGCAGCCAATGGAGCGGGAGCAAGGAGACCCAGTACTTC.

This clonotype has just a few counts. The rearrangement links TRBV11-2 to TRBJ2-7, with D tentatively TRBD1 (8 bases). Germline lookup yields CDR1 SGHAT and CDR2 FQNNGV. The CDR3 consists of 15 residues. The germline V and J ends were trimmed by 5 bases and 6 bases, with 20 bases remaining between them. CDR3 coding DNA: TGTGCCAGCAGCATAGGACAGGGAGGGATAAGCGAGCAGTACTTC. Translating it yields CASSIGQGGISEQYF.

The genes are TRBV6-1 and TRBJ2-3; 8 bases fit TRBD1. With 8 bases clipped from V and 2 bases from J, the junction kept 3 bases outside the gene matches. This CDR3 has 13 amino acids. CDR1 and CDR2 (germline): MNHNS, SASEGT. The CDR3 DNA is TGTGCCAGCCGGGACAGGAACACAGATACGCAGTATTTT. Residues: CASRDRNTDTQYF.

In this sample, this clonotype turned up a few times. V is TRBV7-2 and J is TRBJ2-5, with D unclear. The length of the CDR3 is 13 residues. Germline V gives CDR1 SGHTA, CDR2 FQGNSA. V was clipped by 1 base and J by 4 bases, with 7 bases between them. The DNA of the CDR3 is TGTGCCAGCAGCTTAGAGGTCATAGAGACCCAGTACTTC. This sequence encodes CASSLEVIETQYF.

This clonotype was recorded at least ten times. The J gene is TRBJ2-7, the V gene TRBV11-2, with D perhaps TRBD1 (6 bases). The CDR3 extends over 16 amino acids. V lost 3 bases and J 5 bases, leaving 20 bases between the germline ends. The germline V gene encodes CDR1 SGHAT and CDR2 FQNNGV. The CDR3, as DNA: TGTGCCAGCAGCTTTAGATTTGGCCAGGGGACGGACGAGCAGTACTTC. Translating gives CASSFRFGQGTDEQYF.

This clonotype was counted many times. Written as DNA, the CDR3 is TGTGCCAGCAGTTACTCTGCGCAGGTCCAAGAGACCCAGTACTTC. This encodes CASSYSAQVQETQYF. The chain links TRBV6-5 to TRBJ2-5; the D is unclear. Germline loops: CDR1 MNHEY, CDR2 SVGAGI. Trimming shortened V by 0 bases and J by 1 base, and 9 bases separated the two germline ends. This CDR3 contains 15 residues.

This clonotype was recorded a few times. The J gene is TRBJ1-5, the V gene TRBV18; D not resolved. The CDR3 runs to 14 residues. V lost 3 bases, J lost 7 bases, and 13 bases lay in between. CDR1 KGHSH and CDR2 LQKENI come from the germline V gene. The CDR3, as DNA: TGTGCCAGCTCACCTGACTCCGGGAACCAGCCCCAGCATTTT. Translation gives CASSPDSGNQPQHF.

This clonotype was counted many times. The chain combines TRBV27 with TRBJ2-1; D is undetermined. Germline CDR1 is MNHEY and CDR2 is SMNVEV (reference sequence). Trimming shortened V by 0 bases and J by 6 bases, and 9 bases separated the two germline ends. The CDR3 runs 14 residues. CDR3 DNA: TGTGCCAGCAGTTTATCCCGGCTATCCAATGAGCAGTTCTTC. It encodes CASSLSRLSNEQFF.

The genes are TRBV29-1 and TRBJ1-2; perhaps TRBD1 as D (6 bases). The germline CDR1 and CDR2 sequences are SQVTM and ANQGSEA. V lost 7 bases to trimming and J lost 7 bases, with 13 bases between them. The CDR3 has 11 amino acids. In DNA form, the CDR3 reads TGCAGCGACCTGACAGGTTCTGGCTACACCTTC. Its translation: CSDLTGSGYTF.

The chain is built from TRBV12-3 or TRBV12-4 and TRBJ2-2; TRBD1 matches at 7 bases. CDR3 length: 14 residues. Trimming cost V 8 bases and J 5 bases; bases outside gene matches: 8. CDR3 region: CASSWAGGTGELFF. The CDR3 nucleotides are TGTGCCAGCTCCTGGGCAGGGGGAACCGGGGAGCTGTTTTTT.

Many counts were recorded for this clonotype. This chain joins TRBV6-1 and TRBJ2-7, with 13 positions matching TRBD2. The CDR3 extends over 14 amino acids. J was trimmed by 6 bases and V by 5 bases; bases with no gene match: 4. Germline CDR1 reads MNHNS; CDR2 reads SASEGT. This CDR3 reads CASSPGTSGTEQYF. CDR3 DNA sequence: TGTGCCAGCAGTCCCGGGACTAGCGGGACCGAGCAGTACTTC.

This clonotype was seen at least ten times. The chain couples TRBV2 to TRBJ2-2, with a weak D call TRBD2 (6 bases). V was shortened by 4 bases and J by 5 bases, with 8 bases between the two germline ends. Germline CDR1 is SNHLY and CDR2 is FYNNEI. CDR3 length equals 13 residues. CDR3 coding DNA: TGTGCCAGCAGTGTTGGGAGGACCGGGGAGCTGTTTTTT. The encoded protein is CASSVGRTGELFF.

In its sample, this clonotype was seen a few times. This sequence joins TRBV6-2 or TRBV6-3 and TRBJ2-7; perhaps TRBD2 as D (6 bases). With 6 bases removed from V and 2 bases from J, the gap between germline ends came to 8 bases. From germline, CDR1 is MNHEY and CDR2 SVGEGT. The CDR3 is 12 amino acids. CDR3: CASRDYTYEQYF. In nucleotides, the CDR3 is TGTGCCAGCAGGGACTATACCTACGAGCAGTACTTC.

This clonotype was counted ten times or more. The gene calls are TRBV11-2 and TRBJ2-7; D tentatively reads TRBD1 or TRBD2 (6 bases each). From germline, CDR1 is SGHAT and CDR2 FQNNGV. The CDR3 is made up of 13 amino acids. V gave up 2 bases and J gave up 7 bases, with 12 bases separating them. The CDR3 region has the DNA TGTGCCAGCAGCTTATTACAGGGAGGTGAGCAGTACGTC. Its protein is CASSLLQGGEQYV.

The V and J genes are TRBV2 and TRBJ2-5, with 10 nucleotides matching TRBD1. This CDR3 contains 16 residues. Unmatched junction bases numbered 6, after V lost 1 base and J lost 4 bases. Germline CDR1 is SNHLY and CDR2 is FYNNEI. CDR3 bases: TGTGCCAGCAGTGAAGACGCCGGGACAGGGGTAGAGACCCAGTACTTC. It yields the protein CASSEDAGTGVETQYF.

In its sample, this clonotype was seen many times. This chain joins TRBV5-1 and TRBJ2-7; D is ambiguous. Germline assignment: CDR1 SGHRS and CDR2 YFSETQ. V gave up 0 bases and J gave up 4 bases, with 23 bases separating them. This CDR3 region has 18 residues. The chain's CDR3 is CASSLGVRWYPAAYEQYV. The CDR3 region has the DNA TGCGCCAGCAGCTTGGGCGTCAGGTGGTACCCGGCCGCATACGAGCAGTACGTC.

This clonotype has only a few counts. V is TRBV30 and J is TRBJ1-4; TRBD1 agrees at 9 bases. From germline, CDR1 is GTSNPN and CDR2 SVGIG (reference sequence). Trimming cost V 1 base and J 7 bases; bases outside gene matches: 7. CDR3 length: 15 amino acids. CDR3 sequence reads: CAWSDWTGASEKLFF. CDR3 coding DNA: TGTGCCTGGAGTGACTGGACAGGGGCGAGTGAAAAACTGTTTTTT.

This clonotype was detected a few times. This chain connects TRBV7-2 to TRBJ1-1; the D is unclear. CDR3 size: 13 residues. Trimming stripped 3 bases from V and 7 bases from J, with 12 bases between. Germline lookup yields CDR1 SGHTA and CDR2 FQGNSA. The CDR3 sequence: CASSLSGGGEAFF. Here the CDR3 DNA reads TGTGCCAGCAGCTTGTCCGGCGGTGGTGAAGCTTTCTTT.

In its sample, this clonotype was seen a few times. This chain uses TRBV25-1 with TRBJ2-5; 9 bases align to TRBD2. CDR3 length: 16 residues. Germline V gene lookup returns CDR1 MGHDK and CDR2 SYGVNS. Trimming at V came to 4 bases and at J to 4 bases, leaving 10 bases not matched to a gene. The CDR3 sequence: CASSASGRGGAETQYF. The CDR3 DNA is TGTGCCAGCAGTGCTTCGGGGCGGGGGGGCGCAGAGACCCAGTACTTC.

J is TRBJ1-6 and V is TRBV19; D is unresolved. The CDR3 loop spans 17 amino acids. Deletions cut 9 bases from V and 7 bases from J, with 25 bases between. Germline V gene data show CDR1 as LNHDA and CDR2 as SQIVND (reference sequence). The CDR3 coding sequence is TGTGCCAGCCGAGGCTTGGGCAGGACGGTCTTAAATTCACCCCTCCACTTT. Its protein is CASRGLGRTVLNSPLHF.